This T cell receptor beta chain appears in the sequencing data of a study of shared clonotypes between healthy human individuals. Whole-study findings and limits: The small donor group covered limited genetic and exposure diversity. Generation probabilities were higher for clonotypes shared across all four sorted-subset donors than for unshared ones.

The authors loaded roughly 200 ng DNA, 25,000 to 30,000 T cell genomes, into sorted-subset replicate PCRs. Repertoires were generated with immunoSEQ multiplex PCR, while TCRdb's copy carries only in-frame clones and drops some. The sample consists of about 1.1 million clones, around 77% of them appearing once. V was clipped by 3 bases and J by 3 bases, with 8 bases between them. In germline, CDR1 is MDHEN, CDR2 SYDVKM. The CDR3 contains 13 residues. In regard to this clone: As yet, its antigen is unknown. This CDR3 is also generated by other DNA sequences in the sample.

The TCR was taken from a man aged 18 to 29 in good health. Some clones in this sample may be carry-over from other donors' samples. The rearrangement joins TRBV28 to TRBJ1-2, with D perhaps matching TRBD1 (6 bases). Sequencing was carried out using memory CD4+ T cells from PBMCs. Sample subset: CD45RA-negative fraction. The CDR3 nucleotides are TGTGCCAGCAGTTTGTACAGGGACTATGGCTACACCTTC. This encodes CASSLYRDYGYTF.